These 10 T cell receptor beta chains originate from one sample sequenced in a study of tumor-infiltrating lymphocytes in primary liver carcinoma. The source material, about 20-30 mg of unsorted bulk tissue, was used to co-extract RNA and DNA. Starting material of 500 to 600 ng total RNA yielded TCR beta cDNA via a constant-region primer. Three nested multiplex PCR rounds, a slightly modified ARM-PCR, produced the libraries for TCR beta. Two initial PCR rounds of about 10 cycles each paired TRBV1-TRBV30 forward primers with a C-beta reverse primer. MiXCR, run by TCRdb on the multiplex PCR reads, gives a single entry per CDR3 protein. The table shows tens of thousands of distinct CDR3 sequences, with 65% to 80% occurring only once. Specimen: liver tumor tissue from sampling region 5. Subset indicated: tumor region T5, tumor centre. The receptors were sampled from a man aged 35 to 55 with primary liver carcinoma and hepatitis B virus infection.

V gene TRBV12-3 or TRBV12-4 combines with J gene TRBJ1-4, with 11 bases aligning to TRBD1. This CDR3 region has 17 residues. V shed 5 bases and J 12 bases; nucleotides not matched to a gene: 17. In DNA form, the CDR3 reads TGTGCCAGCAGTACCTTCCGGGACAGGGGGTTATGGGAAGAACTGTTTTTT. Amino acids: CASSTFRDRGLWEELFF.

This clonotype was found many times. This chain uses TRBV4-1 with TRBJ1-5; D not certain. Between the trimmed V and J ends, which lost 4 bases and 2 bases, there was a span of 12 bases. Germline values: CDR1 MGHRA, CDR2 YSYEKL. There are 15 residues in the CDR3. CDR3 bases: TGCGCCAGCAGCCTCACTTGGTCGGGCAATCAGCCCCAGCATTTT. Encoded protein: CASSLTWSGNQPQHF.

Regarding this clonotype: This likely comes from a read error, as the CDR3 has no conserved phenylalanine or tryptophan at its end. V and J are TRBV29-1 and TRBJ2-1; 7 bases are shared with TRBD2. The length of the CDR3 is 14 residues. Germline CDR1 is SQVTM and CDR2 is ANQGSEA. V was clipped by 6 bases and J by 7 bases; unmatched bases: 12. Written as DNA, the CDR3 is TGCAGCGTCCTCAAAGCGGGGAGGCCAAATGAGCAGTTCTTA. Translating it yields CSVLKAGRPNEQFL.

This clonotype was detected a few times. A much larger clone is a single base away; this may be a read error. J is TRBJ2-7 and V is TRBV28; D gene unclear. The V gene's germline CDR1 is MDHEN and CDR2 SYDVKM. The CDR3 loop spans 15 amino acids. The CDR3 nucleotides read TGTGTCAGCAGTTTATTCATGGGCAGATCCTACGAGCAGTACTTC. Encoded protein: CVSSLFMGRSYEQYF.

This chain joins TRBV12-3 or TRBV12-4 and TRBJ2-7; 7 bases are a match to TRBD2. The CDR3 is 15 amino acids. J lost 4 bases, V lost 8 bases, and 14 bases had no gene match. CDR3 coding DNA: TGTGCCAGCGCCGAAGCGGGACTGGCTTCTTACGAGCAGTACTTC. Translation: CASAEAGLASYEQYF.

To note about this clonotype: The final CDR3 position lacks the conserved phenylalanine or tryptophan, pointing to a likely read error. The limits of the CDR3 on the DNA are not certain, so only TCRdb's listed CDR3 is given. V gene TRBV11-2 combines with J gene TRBJ2-1; the table gives TRBD2 as D, unverified against the DNA. Termini included, the CDR3 measures 14 amino acids. The germline gives CDR1 SGHAT, CDR2 FQNNGV. The CDR3 region is CAGSSAGPGNERFL.

The chain recombines TRBV4-2 with TRBJ2-7, with 8 bases fitting TRBD2. Unmatched junction bases numbered 30, after V lost 10 bases and J lost 13 bases. The germline CDR1 and CDR2 sequences are LGHNA and YNFKEQ. The CDR3 has 17 residues. CDR3 amino acids: CATTGLAGVYKSYEHYF. In nucleotides, the CDR3 is TGTGCCACTACTGGACTAGCAGGAGTTTATAAGTCCTACGAACACTACTTC.

With regard to this clonotype: An end of the junction differs from the germline gene, which may be a read error. The gene calls are TRBV6-1 and TRBJ2-2; D possibly matches TRBD1 or TRBD2 (5 bases each). The CDR3 consists of 14 residues. Germline V gene data show CDR1 as MNHNS and CDR2 as SASEGT. CDR3 residues: CASTRHGRTGDLFF. The CDR3 coding sequence is TGTGCCAGCACCCGACATGGTCGCACCGGGGACCTGTTTTTT.

For this clonotype: This may arise from a read error, as a much more abundant clone is one base away. The genes are TRBV28 and TRBJ1-1, with D perhaps matching TRBD1 (5 bases). Germline V gene sequence: CDR1 MDHEN, CDR2 SYDVKM. CDR3 length: 14 amino acids. Here the CDR3 reads CASSGGFPRTEALF. The CDR3 nucleotides are TGTGCCAGCAGCGGGGGGTTCCCGAGGACTGAAGCTCTCTTT.

A note on this clonotype: A read error may produce the germline difference seen at one junction end. The genes are TRBV5-1 and TRBJ2-1; a possible D gene is TRBD2 (5 bases). The CDR3 loop spans 13 amino acids. Germline CDR1 reads SGHRS; CDR2 reads YFSETQ. CDR3 DNA sequence: TGCTCCAGCGGCTGGACTCCAAACAATGAGCAGTTCTTT. As protein: CSSGWTPNNEQFF.